What follows are 10 T cell receptor beta chains derived from one specimen sequenced in a study of Ad26.COV2.S vaccination and SARS-CoV-2 variants. Clones were read by immunoSEQ multiplex PCR, and TCRdb kept only the in-frame ones, dropping some. This table has about 180,000 clones, roughly 85% appearing once. The material was peripheral blood, obtained after recovery from COVID-19. These receptor sequences come from a human donor who had recovered from COVID-19.

This clone was seen a few times. V is TRBV7-3 and J is TRBJ2-1; 7 positions match TRBD2. This CDR3 contains 14 residues. Germline values: CDR1 SGHTA, CDR2 FQGTGA. V shed 3 bases and J 7 bases; nucleotides not matched to a gene: 6. In DNA, the CDR3 is TGTGCCAGCAGCTTGGCAGGGAGGGGAAATGAGCAGTTCTTC. Translating gives CASSLAGRGNEQFF.

V usage is TRBV7-8 and J usage is TRBJ1-6; tentatively, D is TRBD1 (5 bases). Germline CDR1 and CDR2: SGHVS and FQNEAQ. This CDR3 comprises 14 residues. Trimming cost V 1 base and J 7 bases, with 8 bases left between them. DNA of the CDR3: TGTGCCAGCAGCTTAGTGGGGGTGAATTCACCCCTCCACTTT. The encoded protein is CASSLVGVNSPLHF. Based on the CDR3 plus reference TRBV7-8 and TRBJ1-6, the full variable domain is GAGVSQSPRYKVAKRGQDVALRCDPISGHVSLFWYQQALGQGPEFLTYFQNEAQLDKSGLPSDRFFAERPEGSVSTLKIQRTQQEDSAVYLCASSLVGVNSPLHFGNGTRLTVT.

This chain links TRBV30 with TRBJ1-1, with 9 bases lining up with TRBD1. The CDR3 is 17 amino acids. Germline loops: CDR1 GTSNPN, CDR2 SVGIG (reference sequence). V shed 4 bases and J 5 bases; nucleotides not matched to a gene: 17. In DNA, the CDR3 is TGTGCCTGGAACAGGGGGCTCTCCGGGGCCCGAGGGACTGAAGCTTTCTTT. Protein product: CAWNRGLSGARGTEAFF.

V and J are TRBV12-1 and TRBJ2-1; TRBD1 is taken as the D call from the table, unchecked against the DNA. TRBV12-1 is an annotated pseudogene. The CDR3 sequence is 16 residues long. The CDR3 region has the DNA TGTGCCAGCAGCGACCCCGGGACAGGGGGTTACAATGAGCAGTTCTTC. It translates to CASSDPGTGGYNEQFF.

The gene calls are TRBV4-1 and TRBJ1-3, with a weak D call TRBD1 (5 bases). CDR1 and CDR2 from the germline V gene are MGHRA and YSYEKL. V shed 4 bases and J shed 2 bases, with 9 bases lying between them. The CDR3 sequence is 14 residues long. CDR3 DNA sequence: TGCGCCAGCAGCCGGCGAGGGGCTGGAAACACCATATATTTT. Amino acid sequence: CASSRRGAGNTIYF.

This chain connects TRBV6-1 to TRBJ1-5; no firm D call. V lost 2 bases and J 3 bases, leaving 14 bases between the germline ends. This CDR3 spans 16 amino acids. From germline, CDR1 is MNHNS and CDR2 SASEGT. The CDR3 nucleotides are TGTGCCAGCAGTGAATCCGTAGGCAGACCCAATCAGCCCCAGCATTTT. This encodes CASSESVGRPNQPQHF.

This clone was seen many times. The rearrangement uses TRBV29-1 and TRBJ2-7, with 7 bases matching TRBD2. The J segment lost 3 bases and the V segment lost 2 bases, leaving 7 bases of the junction unmatched. The CDR3 totals 14 residues. CDR1 and CDR2 from the germline V gene are SQVTM and ANQGSEA. This CDR3 reads CSVETPGEGYEQYF. In nucleotides, the CDR3 is TGCAGCGTTGAAACCCCCGGGGAGGGCTACGAGCAGTACTTC.

The chain couples TRBV7-3 to TRBJ2-5; the D gene is possibly TRBD1 (5 bases). Per germline, CDR1 SGHTA and CDR2 FQGTGA. V gave up 4 bases and J gave up 5 bases, with 11 bases separating them. The CDR3 is made up of 13 amino acids. This CDR3 is CASSYGAEETQYF. For the CDR3, the DNA is TGTGCCAGCAGCTATGGGGCTGAGGAGACCCAGTACTTC.

The rearrangement links TRBV19 to TRBJ1-1; D is ambiguous. This CDR3 comprises 13 residues. Germline lookup yields CDR1 LNHDA and CDR2 SQIVND (reference sequence). The V and J ends lost 6 bases and 1 base respectively, with 9 bases between them. The CDR3 sequence: CASRVRENTEAFF. The CDR3 DNA reads TGTGCCAGTAGAGTGAGAGAGAACACTGAAGCTTTCTTT.

The V call is TRBV18, the J call TRBJ1-3; no clear D gene. Germline-derived CDR1 and CDR2 are KGHSH and LQKENI. The CDR3 is 15 amino acids. V lost 8 bases, J lost 0 bases, and 14 bases lay in between. The CDR3 DNA follows: TGTGCCAGCCGTACGACACAATCCTCTGGAAACACCATATATTTT. It codes for CASRTTQSSGNTIYF.